This T cell receptor (beta chain) was obtained from a study of regulatory T cells in long-lasting Graves disease. Building of the TCR beta libraries involved iRepertoire HTBI primers and Arm-PCR of CDR3 regions. Using its own MiXCR run on the multiplex PCR reads, TCRdb lists one record per CDR3 protein. The top ten hold more than 15% of the sample, which has 680,000 or so distinct CDR3 sequences, approximately 15% seen once. The CDR3 is 20 residues long. Trimming stripped 7 bases from V and 4 bases from J, with 33 bases between. CDR1 MDHEN and CDR2 SYDVKM come from the germline V gene. The sample holds many counts of this clonotype. Specified time point: newly diagnosed GD, antithyroid drugs for less than 3 months. Researchers made the TCR library from RNA that was extracted from PBMCs. These data also featured in a second study, about T cells in Graves' hyperthyroidism and ophthalmopathy. Per that paper: With a duration under 2 months, the hyperthyroidism was newly diagnosed in patients aged 18 to 65.

This clonotype was sampled from a woman in her twenties or thirties with Graves disease. This chain links TRBV28 with TRBJ2-3, with D perhaps matching TRBD1 or TRBD2 (6 bases each). This material consisted of peripheral blood mononuclear cells (PBMCs), taken at new diagnosis, from a patient treated with antithyroid drugs. The CDR3 is CASKTGRGSLQAGVSDTQYF. CDR3 bases: TGTGCCAGCAAAACGGGCCGGGGGTCTTTGCAAGCAGGGGTTTCAGATACGCAGTATTTT.